The 5 T cell receptor beta chains given below trace back to one sample, sequenced in a study of blood T cell repertoires in COVID-19. Using immunoSEQ multiplex PCR, the repertoire was profiled, and TCRdb retains in-frame clones only, with some absent. The repertoire holds roughly 120,000 clones, with over 75% as singletons. The specimen sequenced was peripheral blood. These TCRs come from a man aged 50 to 60 with acute or convalescent COVID-19.

The chain joins TRBV5-6 to TRBJ1-1; perhaps TRBD1 as D (6 bases). Trimming removed 0 bases from V and 2 bases from J, with 11 bases in between. Germline V CDR1 and CDR2: SGHDT, YYEEEE. The CDR3 is 15 residues long. The CDR3 is CASSLGPTGNTEAFF. The CDR3, as DNA: TGTGCCAGCAGCTTGGGACCGACAGGCAACACTGAAGCTTTCTTT.

The chain couples TRBV15 to TRBJ1-4; 11 bases are a match to TRBD1. V trimming: 5 bases; J trimming: 5 bases; junction bases outside the gene matches: 7. CDR1 LNHNV and CDR2 YYDKDF come from the germline V gene (reference sequence). The CDR3 extends over 16 amino acids. Here the CDR3 reads CATSAGTGGTNEKLFF. The CDR3 nucleotides read TGTGCCACCAGCGCGGGGACAGGGGGTACGAATGAAAAACTGTTTTTT.

The J gene is TRBJ2-3, the V gene TRBV19; TRBD1 might be the D (6 bases). Per the germline V gene, CDR1 is LNHDA and CDR2 is SQIVND (reference sequence). The ends were cut back, 11 bases at V and 6 bases at J, with 18 bases in the middle. This CDR3 spans 13 amino acids. The CDR3 nucleotides are TGTGCCCGAGGGCAAGGGGGAACTGATACGCAGTATTTT. Protein sequence: CARGQGGTDTQYF.

This rearrangement joins TRBV7-3 to TRBJ2-5; D perhaps matches TRBD2 (6 bases). The CDR3 covers 13 residues. Germline CDR1 reads SGHTA; CDR2 reads FQGTGA. The V end lost 5 bases, the J end lost 4 bases, and 11 bases lay between the germline ends. The DNA for the CDR3 is TGTGCCAGCAGCATCCACGGGGGAGAGACCCAGTACTTC. This gives the protein CASSIHGGETQYF.

This clone has more than one count but fewer than ten. The chain links TRBV6-1 to TRBJ1-5, with D unresolved. The length of the CDR3 is 16 residues. Trimming cost V 2 bases and J 6 bases, with 17 bases left between them. CDR1 and CDR2 (germline): MNHNS, SASEGT. The CDR3 bases are TGTGCCAGCAGTGAACAAGAGGGTCCGGGAAGTCAGCCCCAGCATTTT. This translates into CASSEQEGPGSQPQHF.